One and the same sample provided the 26 T cell receptor beta chains below, sequenced in a study of regulatory T cells in long-lasting Graves disease. Construction of the TCR beta libraries employed iRepertoire HTBI primers in conjunction with Arm-PCR of CDR3 regions. TCRdb redid the calling of the multiplex PCR reads with MiXCR, one entry per CDR3 protein. Altogether a few hundred thousand distinct CDR3 sequences are present, roughly 24% being singletons, with the ten largest covering about 29%. Indicated time point: persistent/refractory GD, antithyroid drugs over 5 years with positive TRAb. The TCR library was made from RNA extracted from PBMCs. This specimen consisted of peripheral blood mononuclear cells (PBMCs), obtained when the disease was refractory, from a patient treated with antithyroid drugs. The source is a woman aged 40 to 50 with Graves disease.

This clonotype showed up just a few times. The chain combines TRBV11-2 with TRBJ2-7; D possibly corresponds to TRBD1 (5 bases). Trimming took off 5 bases at V and 5 bases at J, with 19 bases between the two ends. CDR1 is SGHAT, CDR2 FQNNGV, per germline. This CDR3 spans 15 amino acids. CDR3 in DNA: TGTGCCAGCAGCCCGAATGTGCAGGGTGGCCACGAGCAGTACTTC. Amino acids: CASSPNVQGGHEQYF. Together with reference TRBV11-2 and TRBJ2-7, the CDR3 gives the full variable domain: EAGVAQSPRYKIIEKRQSVAFWCNPISGHATLYWYQQILGQGPKLLIQFQNNGVVDDSQLPKDRFSAERLKGVDSTLKIQPAKLEDSAVYLCASSPNVQGGHEQYFGPGTRLTVT.

This clonotype was observed many times. The rearrangement uses TRBV12-3 or TRBV12-4 and TRBJ1-6; TRBD1 matches 7 bases. This CDR3 is built from 15 residues. V lost 3 bases, J lost 4 bases, and 3 bases stayed unmatched. The DNA of the CDR3 is TGTGCCAGCAGTTTGGACAGGCCATATAATTCACCCCTCCACTTT. It translates to CASSLDRPYNSPLHF.

This clonotype showed up many times. The CDR3 spells CATSRETRFYEQYF. DNA of the CDR3: TGTGCCACCAGCAGAGAAACTAGATTCTACGAGCAGTACTTC. The gene calls are TRBV15 and TRBJ2-7, with D maybe TRBD2 (5 bases). CDR1 and CDR2 from the germline V gene are LNHNV and YYDKDF (reference sequence). CDR3 size: 14 residues. V lost 0 bases, J lost 3 bases, and 9 bases lay in between.

The rearrangement joins TRBV7-9 to TRBJ2-7, with TRBD1 as a possible D gene (7 bases). The V end was cut by 1 base, the J end by 2 bases, with 12 bases between. CDR3 length: 15 residues. CDR1 is SEHNR and CDR2 is FQNEAQ in the germline V gene (reference sequence). The CDR3 is CASSLVGGQTYEQYF. DNA for the CDR3: TGTGCCAGCAGCTTAGTGGGGGGACAGACCTACGAGCAGTACTTC.

The chain uses TRBV20-1 and TRBJ2-5; 8 bases fit TRBD2. The CDR3 consists of 15 residues. J gave up 7 bases and V 5 bases, and 15 bases lay outside the gene matches. Germline-derived CDR1 and CDR2 are DFQATT and SNEGSKA (reference sequence). The chain's CDR3 is CSARPLSGSFGTQYF. DNA of the CDR3: TGCAGTGCTCGACCTCTAAGCGGGAGTTTTGGGACCCAGTACTTC.

This clonotype was detected many times. The chain recombines TRBV28 with TRBJ2-5, with TRBD2 as a possible D gene (6 bases). Looked up from germline, CDR1 is MDHEN and CDR2 is SYDVKM. This CDR3 contains 15 residues. V was pared by 2 bases and J by 5 bases, with 15 bases between. CDR3 sequence reads: CASSLMVSGGETQYF. Here the CDR3 DNA reads TGTGCCAGCAGTTTAATGGTTTCAGGAGGGGAGACCCAGTACTTC.

At least ten counts were recorded for this clonotype. The chain joins TRBV7-9 to TRBJ1-4; 7 nucleotides line up with TRBD1. The V gene's germline CDR1 is SEHNR and CDR2 FQNEAQ (reference sequence). The CDR3 extends over 15 amino acids. V shed 6 bases and J 3 bases; nucleotides not matched to a gene: 7. Here the CDR3 reads CASSPRGRANEKLFF. CDR3 in DNA: TGTGCCAGCAGTCCTAGGGGGCGCGCTAATGAAAAACTGTTTTTT.

In its sample, this clonotype was seen many times. The V call is TRBV7-3, the J call TRBJ1-1; no reliable D call. The CDR3 consists of 15 residues. With 2 bases removed from V and 5 bases from J, the gap between germline ends came to 15 bases. The germline CDR1 and CDR2 sequences are SGHTA and FQGTGA. The CDR3 spells CASSLGQRMTTEAFF. The DNA of the CDR3 is TGTGCCAGCAGCTTAGGTCAGCGGATGACTACTGAAGCTTTCTTT.

V is TRBV5-1 and J is TRBJ2-3; 7 bases are shared with TRBD2. Germline assignment: CDR1 SGHRS and CDR2 YFSETQ. The junction had 14 bases not matched to a gene; V was cut back by 9 bases and J by 4 bases. This CDR3 contains 15 residues. This chain's CDR3 is CATSAGDATADTQYF. CDR3 nucleotides: TGCGCCACCTCCGCGGGAGACGCCACGGCAGATACGCAGTATTTT. Combining the CDR3 with reference TRBV5-1 and TRBJ2-3 gives the whole variable domain KAGVTQTPRYLIKTRGQQVTLSCSPISGHRSVSWYQQTPGQGLQFLFEYFSETQRNKGNFPGRFSGRQFSNSRSEMNVSTLELGDSALYLCATSAGDATADTQYFGPGTRLTVL.

This clonotype was observed once. A much larger clone differs by one base, so this may be a read error. The CDR3 end shows no conserved phenylalanine or tryptophan, and so a read error is likely. The rearrangement joins TRBV6-1 to TRBJ2-7; 12 nucleotides agree with TRBD2. Germline loops: CDR1 MNHNS, CDR2 SASEGT. The trim removed 5 bases at V and 4 bases at J, leaving 12 bases unmatched. This CDR3 has 17 residues. CDR3 sequence reads: CASSRTGLAGPIYEQYL. The CDR3 bases are TGTGCCAGCAGTCGGACCGGACTAGCGGGACCTATTTACGAGCAGTACCTC.

This clonotype was recorded a few times. V is TRBV5-6 and J is TRBJ1-5; D might be TRBD1 (6 bases). This CDR3 spans 16 amino acids. Between the trimmed V and J ends, which lost 3 bases and 6 bases, there was a span of 19 bases. Germline CDR1 SGHDT, CDR2 YYEEEE. The CDR3 bases are TGTGCCAGCAGCTCAGGGAGGGGGAGGCCTGGTCAGCCCCAGCATTTT. Translation gives CASSSGRGRPGQPQHF.

A note on this clonotype: The junction departs from germline at one end; a sequencing error may be responsible. The CDR3 reads CTSSLVPGVFSYEQYF. CDR3 in DNA: TGTACCAGCAGCTTAGTCCCAGGGGTTTTTTCTTACGAGCAGTACTTC. The V call is TRBV7-8, the J call TRBJ2-7; D is possibly TRBD1 (6 bases). Germline V gene lookup returns CDR1 SGHVS and CDR2 FQNEAQ. The CDR3 is 16 amino acids.

This clonotype was seen ten or more times. This chain links TRBV24-1 with TRBJ2-5, with 7 bases aligning to TRBD1. The CDR3 extends over 16 amino acids. The V segment lost 3 bases and the J segment 2 bases; nucleotides outside the gene matches: 8. CDR1 and CDR2 (germline): KGHDR, SFDVKD. Written as DNA, the CDR3 is TGTGCCACCAGTGATCCAAAACAGGGGTTTCAAGAGACCCAGTACTTC. Translated, it gives CATSDPKQGFQETQYF.

Ten or more counts support this clonotype. V gene TRBV12-3 or TRBV12-4 combines with J gene TRBJ2-5, with D possibly matching TRBD1 (5 bases). Trimming shortened V by 3 bases and J by 5 bases, and 13 bases separated the two germline ends. The CDR3 is 14 residues long. CDR3 bases: TGTGCCAGCAGTTTTATGGGGCTTGGCGAGACCCAGTACTTC. Translated, it gives CASSFMGLGETQYF.

The V gene is TRBV20-1, the J gene TRBJ2-7; 9 bases fit TRBD2. The CDR3 loop spans 14 amino acids. Trimming at V came to 3 bases and at J to 1 base, leaving 4 bases not matched to a gene. Germline CDR1 is DFQATT and CDR2 is SNEGSKA (reference sequence). CDR3 nucleotide sequence: TGCAGTGCTAGTAGCGGGAGTAGGTCCTACGAGCAGTACTTC. It translates to CSASSGSRSYEQYF.

The genes are TRBV19 and TRBJ2-1, with no clear D. V lost 2 bases, J lost 0 bases, and 8 bases lay in between. CDR1 is LNHDA, CDR2 SQIVND, per germline (reference sequence). The CDR3 sequence is 15 residues long. This CDR3 reads CASSIMRSSYNEQFF. The CDR3 nucleotides are TGTGCCAGTAGTATAATGAGAAGCTCCTACAATGAGCAGTTCTTC. Variable domain in full (rest from reference TRBV19 and TRBJ2-1): DGGITQSPKYLFRKEGQNVTLSCEQNLNHDAMYWYRQDPGQGLRLIYYSQIVNDFQKGDIAEGYSVSREKKESFPLTVTSAQKNPTAFYLCASSIMRSSYNEQFFGPGTRLTVL.

This clonotype appeared many times. The rearrangement uses TRBV11-2 and TRBJ2-2, with D uncertain. V lost 3 bases and J 7 bases, leaving 9 bases between the germline ends. CDR3 length equals 13 residues. Germline CDR1 SGHAT, CDR2 FQNNGV. The chain's CDR3 is CASSLFLRGELFF. CDR3 nucleotide sequence: TGTGCCAGCAGCTTGTTTCTTCGCGGGGAGCTGTTTTTT.

Details on this clonotype: At one end the junction does not follow the germline gene, possibly because of a read error. This chain joins TRBV20-1 and TRBJ2-7, with D unclear. The CDR3 covers 12 residues. Germline V lookup: CDR1 DFQATT, CDR2 SNEGSKA (reference sequence). CDR3 sequence (DNA): TGCAGTGCTAGAGATCTTACGGGTTTTCATAGCTTC. It encodes CSARDLTGFHSF.

There are many counts of this clonotype. V and J are TRBV12-3 or TRBV12-4 and TRBJ1-5, with D unresolved. Trimming stripped 2 bases from V and 5 bases from J, with 7 bases between. The CDR3 loop spans 13 amino acids. The CDR3 spells CASSLMYDQPQHF. CDR3 coding DNA: TGTGCCAGCAGTTTAATGTACGATCAGCCCCAGCATTTT.

V usage is TRBV20-1 and J usage is TRBJ2-7; 7 bases are shared with TRBD1. The V gene end was trimmed by 5 bases and the J gene end by 3 bases; junction bases not matched to a gene: 4. CDR1 and CDR2 from the germline V gene are DFQATT and SNEGSKA (reference sequence). The CDR3 covers 12 residues. CDR3 coding DNA: TGCAGTGCTGGGGACAGAGACTACGAGCAGTACTTC. It is translated as CSAGDRDYEQYF.

CDR3 DNA sequence: TGCGCCAGCAGTCAGGAATTTTATGGCTACACCTTC. It specifies CASSQEFYGYTF. This sequence joins TRBV10-2 and TRBJ1-2; no clear D gene. CDR1 WSHSY and CDR2 SAAADI come from the germline V gene. Trimming pared 5 bases from V and 5 bases from J, leaving 9 bases between. The CDR3 loop spans 12 amino acids.

The chain employs TRBV3-1 and TRBJ1-3; D is unresolved. Trimming cost V 0 bases and J 2 bases, with 5 bases left between them. The germline V gene encodes CDR1 LGHDT and CDR2 YNNKEL (reference sequence). The CDR3 totals 14 residues. CDR3 protein: CASSQDSTGNTIYF. The CDR3 bases are TGTGCCAGCAGCCAAGATTCCACTGGAAACACCATATATTTT.

V and J are TRBV2 and TRBJ1-1, with 8 bases matching TRBD1. The CDR3 spans 14 residues. The germline gives CDR1 SNHLY, CDR2 FYNNEI. Trimming removed 4 bases from V and 5 bases from J; junction bases left unmatched: 6. For the CDR3, the DNA is TGTGCCAGCAGTGTAATGGACAGGGTTACTGAAGCTTTCTTT. Its protein product is CASSVMDRVTEAFF. Looking up the rest from reference TRBV2 and TRBJ1-1 gives the full variable domain: EPEVTQTPSHQVTQMGQEVILRCVPISNHLYFYWYRQILGQKVEFLVSFYNNEISEKSEIFDDQFSVERPDGSNFTLKIRSTKLEDSAMYFCASSVMDRVTEAFFGQGTRLTVV.

This clonotype was detected a few times. This rearrangement joins TRBV29-1 to TRBJ2-7, with D perhaps TRBD1 or TRBD2 (5 bases each). CDR3 length: 12 residues. Germline V gives CDR1 SQVTM, CDR2 ANQGSEA. Trimming cost V 7 bases and J 6 bases, with 16 bases left between them. The CDR3 loop reads CSAGTPPAEQYF. The DNA for the CDR3 is TGCAGCGCTGGGACCCCCCCTGCCGAGCAGTACTTC.

This clonotype has more than one count but fewer than ten. V is TRBV27 and J is TRBJ2-3, with 14 nucleotides matching TRBD2. CDR3 length: 15 amino acids. Germline values: CDR1 MNHEY, CDR2 SMNVEV (reference sequence). V trimming: 5 bases; J trimming: 8 bases; junction bases outside the gene matches: 6. The CDR3 region is CASSTATSGGGTQYF. The CDR3 bases are TGTGCCAGCAGTACCGCGACTAGCGGGGGGGGTACGCAGTATTTT.

This clonotype was counted between two and nine times. The genes are TRBV2 and TRBJ2-1, with 8 bases matching TRBD2. Trimming took 3 bases from V and 9 from J; bases not matched to a gene: 10. Germline CDR1 reads SNHLY; CDR2 reads FYNNEI. The CDR3 totals 15 residues. CDR3 sequence reads: CASSDGTGGPTEQFF. CDR3 nucleotide sequence: TGTGCCAGCAGTGATGGTACGGGAGGGCCTACTGAGCAGTTCTTC.